Below are 5 T cell receptor beta chains sequenced from a single sample in a study of blood T cell repertoires in COVID-19. Profiled with immunoSEQ multiplex PCR; TCRdb holds only in-frame clones, not every one. The sample holds about 220,000 clones; more than 65% are singletons and the top ten take more than 2%. The specimen sequenced was peripheral blood. The receptors were sampled from a woman in her sixties or seventies with acute or convalescent COVID-19.

This clone has only one observation. The genes are TRBV19 and TRBJ2-6, with D perhaps TRBD1 (6 bases). Trimming left V 10 bases short and J 7 bases short, with 20 bases between. There are 15 residues in the CDR3. CDR1 and CDR2 (germline): LNHDA, SQIVND (reference sequence). CDR3 in amino acids: CATTSGESLANVLTF. The CDR3 nucleotides read TGTGCCACCACGTCAGGGGAGAGTCTAGCCAACGTCCTGACTTTC.

This clone was found once. The V call is TRBV14, the J call TRBJ1-1; the match to TRBD1 covers 12 bases. V dropped 4 bases and J dropped 10; count of bases not matched to a gene: 7. The CDR3 has 14 residues. CDR1 and CDR2 (germline): SGHDN, FVKESK. CDR3 sequence reads: CASSPVGQGARAFF. The CDR3 DNA is TGTGCCAGCAGCCCTGTGGGACAGGGGGCGCGAGCTTTCTTT.

The chain carries TRBV29-1 and TRBJ1-1; D call uncertain. The length of the CDR3 is 12 residues. Trimming shortened V by 7 bases and J by 5 bases, and 14 bases separated the two germline ends. Per the germline V gene, CDR1 is SQVTM and CDR2 is ANQGSEA. CDR3 nucleotide sequence: TGCAGCGCTCTACGGTCGGGGACTGAAGCTTTCTTT. Translating it yields CSALRSGTEAFF.

This chain uses TRBV28 with TRBJ2-5, with a possible D match to TRBD2 (6 bases). V lost 1 base and J 5 bases, leaving 11 bases between the germline ends. The CDR3 contains 14 residues. The germline gives CDR1 MDHEN, CDR2 SYDVKM. CDR3 residues: CASSLSPSVETQYF. DNA of the CDR3: TGTGCCAGCAGTTTATCCCCTAGCGTGGAGACCCAGTACTTC.

V is TRBV27 and J is TRBJ2-7; maybe TRBD1 (6 bases). The CDR3 has 17 residues. CDR1 is MNHEY and CDR2 is SMNVEV in the germline V gene (reference sequence). With 2 bases removed from V and 3 bases from J, the gap between germline ends came to 20 bases. Here the CDR3 DNA reads TGTGCCAGCAGTTTAACATCGTCGCGGTGGGGGCTCTACGAGCAGTACTTC. It translates to CASSLTSSRWGLYEQYF.